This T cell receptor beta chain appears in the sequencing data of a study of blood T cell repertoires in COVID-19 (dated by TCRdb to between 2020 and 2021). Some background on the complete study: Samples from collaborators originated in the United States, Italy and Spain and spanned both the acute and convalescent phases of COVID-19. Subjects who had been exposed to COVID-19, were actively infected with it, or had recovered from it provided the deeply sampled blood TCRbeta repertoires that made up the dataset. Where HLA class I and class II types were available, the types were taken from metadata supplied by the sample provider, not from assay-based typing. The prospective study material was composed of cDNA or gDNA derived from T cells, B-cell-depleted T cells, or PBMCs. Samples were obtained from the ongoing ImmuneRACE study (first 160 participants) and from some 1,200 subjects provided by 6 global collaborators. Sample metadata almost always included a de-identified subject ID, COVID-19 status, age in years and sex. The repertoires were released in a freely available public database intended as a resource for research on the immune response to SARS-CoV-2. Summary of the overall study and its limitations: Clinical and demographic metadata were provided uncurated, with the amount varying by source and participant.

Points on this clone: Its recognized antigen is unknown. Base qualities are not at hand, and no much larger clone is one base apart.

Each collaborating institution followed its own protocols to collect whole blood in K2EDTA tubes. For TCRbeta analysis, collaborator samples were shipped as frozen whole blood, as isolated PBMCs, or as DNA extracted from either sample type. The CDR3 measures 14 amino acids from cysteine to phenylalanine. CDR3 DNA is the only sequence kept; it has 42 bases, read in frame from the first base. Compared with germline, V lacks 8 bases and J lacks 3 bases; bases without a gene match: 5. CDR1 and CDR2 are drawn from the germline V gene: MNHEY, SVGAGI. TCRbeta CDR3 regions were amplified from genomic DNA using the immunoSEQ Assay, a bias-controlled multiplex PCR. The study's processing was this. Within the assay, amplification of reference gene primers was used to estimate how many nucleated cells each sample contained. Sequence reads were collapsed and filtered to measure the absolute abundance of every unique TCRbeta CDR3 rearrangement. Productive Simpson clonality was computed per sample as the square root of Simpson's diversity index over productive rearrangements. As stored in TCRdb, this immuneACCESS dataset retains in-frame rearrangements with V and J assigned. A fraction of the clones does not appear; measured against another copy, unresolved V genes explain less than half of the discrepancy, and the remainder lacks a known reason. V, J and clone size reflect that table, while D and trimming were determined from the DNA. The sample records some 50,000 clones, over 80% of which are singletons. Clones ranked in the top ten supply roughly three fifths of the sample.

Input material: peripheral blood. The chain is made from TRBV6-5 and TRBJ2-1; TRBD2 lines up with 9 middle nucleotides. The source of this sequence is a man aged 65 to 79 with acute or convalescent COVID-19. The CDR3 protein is CASARREGYNEQFF. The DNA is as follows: TGTGCCAGCGCGCGGCGGGAGGGCTACAATGAGCAGTTCTTC.